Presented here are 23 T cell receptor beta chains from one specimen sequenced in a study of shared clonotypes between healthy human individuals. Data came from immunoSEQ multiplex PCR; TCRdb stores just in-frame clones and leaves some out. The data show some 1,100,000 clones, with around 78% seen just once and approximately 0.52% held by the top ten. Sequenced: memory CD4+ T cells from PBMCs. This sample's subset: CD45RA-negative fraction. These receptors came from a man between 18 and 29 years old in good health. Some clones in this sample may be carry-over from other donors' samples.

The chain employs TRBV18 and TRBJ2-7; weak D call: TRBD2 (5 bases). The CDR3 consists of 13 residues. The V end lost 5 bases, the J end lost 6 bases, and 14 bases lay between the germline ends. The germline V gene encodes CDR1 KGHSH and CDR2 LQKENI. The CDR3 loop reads CASSYKVGVEQYF. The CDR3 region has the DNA TGTGCCAGCTCATATAAAGTGGGAGTCGAGCAGTACTTC.

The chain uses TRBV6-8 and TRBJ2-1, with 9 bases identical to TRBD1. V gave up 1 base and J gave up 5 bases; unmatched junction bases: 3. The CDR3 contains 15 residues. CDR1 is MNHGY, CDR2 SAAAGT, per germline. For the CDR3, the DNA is TGTGCCAGCAGTTACTTGACAGGGGGTAACAATGAGCAGTTCTTC. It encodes CASSYLTGGNNEQFF.

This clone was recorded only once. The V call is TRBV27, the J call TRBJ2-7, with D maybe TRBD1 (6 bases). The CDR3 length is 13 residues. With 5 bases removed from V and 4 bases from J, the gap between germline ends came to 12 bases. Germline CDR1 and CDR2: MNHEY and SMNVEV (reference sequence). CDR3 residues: CASSPQDSYEQYF. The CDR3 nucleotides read TGTGCCAGCAGTCCCCAGGACAGTTACGAGCAGTACTTC.

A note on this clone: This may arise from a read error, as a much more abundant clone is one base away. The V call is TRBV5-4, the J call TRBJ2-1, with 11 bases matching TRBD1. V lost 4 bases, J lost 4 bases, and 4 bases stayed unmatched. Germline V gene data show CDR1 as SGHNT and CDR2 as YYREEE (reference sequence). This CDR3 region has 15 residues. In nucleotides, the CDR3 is TGTGCCAGCAGCAAGGGACAGGGGGGATACAATGAGCAGTTCTTC. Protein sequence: CASSKGQGGYNEQFF.

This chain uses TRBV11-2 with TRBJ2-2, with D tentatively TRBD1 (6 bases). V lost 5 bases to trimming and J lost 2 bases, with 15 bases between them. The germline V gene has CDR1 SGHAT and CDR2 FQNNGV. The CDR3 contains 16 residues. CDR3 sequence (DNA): TGTGCCAGCAGCCTCCAAAGGGGGACAAACACCGGGGAGCTGTTTTTT. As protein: CASSLQRGTNTGELFF.

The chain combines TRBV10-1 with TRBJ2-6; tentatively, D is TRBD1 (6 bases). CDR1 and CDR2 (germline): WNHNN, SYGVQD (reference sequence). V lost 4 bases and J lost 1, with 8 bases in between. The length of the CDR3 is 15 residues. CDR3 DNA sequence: TGCGCCAGCAGTGCACAGGGTTCTGGGGCCAACGTCCTGACTTTC. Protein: CASSAQGSGANVLTF.

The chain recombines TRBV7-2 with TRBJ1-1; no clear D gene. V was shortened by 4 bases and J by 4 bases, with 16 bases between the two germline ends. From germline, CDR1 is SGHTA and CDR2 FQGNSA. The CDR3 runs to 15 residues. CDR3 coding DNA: TGTGCCAGCAGCTCACGGACTATTTCGGGCACTGAAGCTTTCTTT. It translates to CASSSRTISGTEAFF.

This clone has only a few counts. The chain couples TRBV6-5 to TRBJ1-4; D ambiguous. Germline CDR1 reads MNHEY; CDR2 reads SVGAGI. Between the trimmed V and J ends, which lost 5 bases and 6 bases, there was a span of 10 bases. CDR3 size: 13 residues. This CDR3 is CASSHPADEKLFF. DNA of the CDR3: TGTGCCAGCAGTCACCCGGCAGATGAAAAACTGTTTTTT.

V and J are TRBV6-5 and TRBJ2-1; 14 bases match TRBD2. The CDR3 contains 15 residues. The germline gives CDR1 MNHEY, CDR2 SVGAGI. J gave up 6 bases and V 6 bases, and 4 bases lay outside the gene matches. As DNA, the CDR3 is TGTGCCAGCAGCACTGGACTAGCGGGAGGCAATGAGCAGTTCTTC. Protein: CASSTGLAGGNEQFF.

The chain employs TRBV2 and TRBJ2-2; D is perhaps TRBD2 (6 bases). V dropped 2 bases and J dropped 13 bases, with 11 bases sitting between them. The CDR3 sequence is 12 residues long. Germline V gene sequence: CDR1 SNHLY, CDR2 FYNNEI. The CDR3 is CASSESGEGLFF. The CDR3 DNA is TGTGCCAGCAGTGAATCGGGGGAAGGGCTGTTTTTT.

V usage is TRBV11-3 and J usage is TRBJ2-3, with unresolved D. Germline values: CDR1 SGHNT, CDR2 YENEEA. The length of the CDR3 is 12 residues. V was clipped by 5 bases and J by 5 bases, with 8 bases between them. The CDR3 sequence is CASSTRRDTQYF. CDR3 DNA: TGTGCCAGCAGCACACGGAGAGATACGCAGTATTTT.

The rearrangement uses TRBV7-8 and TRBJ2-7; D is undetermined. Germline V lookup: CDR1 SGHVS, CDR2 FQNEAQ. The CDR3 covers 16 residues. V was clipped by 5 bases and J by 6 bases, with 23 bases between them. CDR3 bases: TGTGCCAGCAGCAACCCGTGGGCCGACCGCCGCGGCGAGCAGTACTTC. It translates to CASSNPWADRRGEQYF.

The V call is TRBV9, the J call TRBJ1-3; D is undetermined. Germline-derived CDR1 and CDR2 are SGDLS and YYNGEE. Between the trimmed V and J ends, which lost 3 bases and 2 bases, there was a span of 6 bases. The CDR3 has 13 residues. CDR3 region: CASSAVTGNTIYF. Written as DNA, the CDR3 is TGTGCCAGCAGCGCCGTAACTGGAAACACCATATATTTT.

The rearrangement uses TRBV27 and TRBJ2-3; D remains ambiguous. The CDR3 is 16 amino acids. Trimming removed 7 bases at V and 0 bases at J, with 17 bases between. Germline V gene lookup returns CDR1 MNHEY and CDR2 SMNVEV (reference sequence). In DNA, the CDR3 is TGTGCCAGCAACCCTTCCCCCCGGGCTAGCACAGATACGCAGTATTTT. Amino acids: CASNPSPRASTDTQYF.

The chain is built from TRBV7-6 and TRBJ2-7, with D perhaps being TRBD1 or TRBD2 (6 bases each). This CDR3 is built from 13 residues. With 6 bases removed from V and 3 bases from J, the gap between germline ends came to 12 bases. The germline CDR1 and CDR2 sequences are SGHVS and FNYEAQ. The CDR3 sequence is CASSRGQYYEQYF. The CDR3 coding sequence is TGTGCCAGCAGTCGGGGGCAGTACTACGAGCAGTACTTC.

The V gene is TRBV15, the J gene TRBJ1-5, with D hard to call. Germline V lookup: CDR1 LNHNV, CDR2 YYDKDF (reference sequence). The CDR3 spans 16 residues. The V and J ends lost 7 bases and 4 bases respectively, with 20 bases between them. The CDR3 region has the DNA TGTGCCACCATCGCGGCTCCCGGGAGAGGAAATCAGCCCCAGCATTTT. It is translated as CATIAAPGRGNQPQHF.

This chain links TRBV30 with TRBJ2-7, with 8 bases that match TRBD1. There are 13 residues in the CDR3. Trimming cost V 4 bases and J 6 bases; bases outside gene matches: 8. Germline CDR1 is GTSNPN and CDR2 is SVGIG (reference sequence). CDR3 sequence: CAWTPGTGTEQYF. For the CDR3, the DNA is TGTGCCTGGACGCCCGGGACAGGAACCGAGCAGTACTTC.

The CDR3 region has the DNA TGCAGCGTAGCCGGGCTAGCGGGAGGGCCGATCAGGGAGACCCAGTACTTC. Its protein is CSVAGLAGGPIRETQYF. V gene TRBV29-1 combines with J gene TRBJ2-5; 12 bases are a match to TRBD2. CDR1 is SQVTM and CDR2 is ANQGSEA in the germline V gene. J gave up 5 bases and V 6 bases, and 16 bases lay outside the gene matches. The CDR3 spans 17 residues.

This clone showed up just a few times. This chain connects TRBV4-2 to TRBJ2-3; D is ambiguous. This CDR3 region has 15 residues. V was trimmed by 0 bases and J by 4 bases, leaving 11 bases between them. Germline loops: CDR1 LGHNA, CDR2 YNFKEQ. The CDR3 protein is CASSQDRVAADTQYF. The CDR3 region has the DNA TGTGCCAGCAGCCAAGATCGAGTAGCCGCAGATACGCAGTATTTT.

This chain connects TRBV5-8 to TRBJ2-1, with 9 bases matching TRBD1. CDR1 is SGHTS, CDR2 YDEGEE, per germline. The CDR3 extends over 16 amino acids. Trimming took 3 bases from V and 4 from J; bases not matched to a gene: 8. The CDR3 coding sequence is TGTGCCAGCAGCTGGGTACCCGGGACAGGGTACAATGAGCAGTTCTTC. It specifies CASSWVPGTGYNEQFF.

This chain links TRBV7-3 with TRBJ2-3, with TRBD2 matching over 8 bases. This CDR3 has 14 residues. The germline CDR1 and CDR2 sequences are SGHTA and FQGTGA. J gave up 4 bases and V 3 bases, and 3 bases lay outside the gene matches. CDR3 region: CASSFSGGSDTQYF. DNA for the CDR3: TGTGCCAGCAGCTTTTCGGGAGGGTCAGATACGCAGTATTTT.

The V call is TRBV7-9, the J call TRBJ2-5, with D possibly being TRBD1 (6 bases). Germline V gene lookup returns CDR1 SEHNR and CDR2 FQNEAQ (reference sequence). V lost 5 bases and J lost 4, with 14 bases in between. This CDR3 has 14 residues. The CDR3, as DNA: TGTGCCAGCAGCATAGGACAGTGGGGAGAGACCCAGTACTTC. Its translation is CASSIGQWGETQYF.

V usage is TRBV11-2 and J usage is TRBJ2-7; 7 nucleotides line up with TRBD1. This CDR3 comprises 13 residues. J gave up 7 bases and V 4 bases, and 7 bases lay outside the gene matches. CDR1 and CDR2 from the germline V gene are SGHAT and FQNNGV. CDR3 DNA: TGTGCCAGCAGCTCGGACAGGTCGAGTGAGCAGTACTTC. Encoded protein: CASSSDRSSEQYF.